The sequence of this T cell receptor (beta chain) was determined in a study of response to subunit inactivated influenza vaccine. General study results and limits: There was a suggestion from the authors that each seasonal influenza vaccination recruits few new T cells.

A few counts support this clonotype. The antigen is undetermined. TCRdb independently ran MiXCR on the RT-PCR reads; one entry per CDR3 protein. The profile shows hundreds of thousands of distinct CDR3 sequences, about an eighth of them singletons. CDR1 is LGHNA, CDR2 YSLEER, per germline. The CDR3 is 15 residues long. V lost 0 bases to trimming and J lost 5 bases, with 13 bases between them. The chain couples TRBV4-3 to TRBJ2-5; tentative D call: TRBD2 (6 bases). This sample comprised PBMCs from blood, obtained on the day of vaccination. The receptor was isolated from a man in his forties or fifties who received an inactivated influenza vaccine. CDR3 in amino acids: CASSQDRGRLETQYF. The CDR3 region has the DNA TGCGCCAGCAGCCAAGATCGGGGGAGGTTGGAGACCCAGTACTTC.